A selection of T cell receptor beta chains follows, all from one sample in a study of blood T cell repertoires in COVID-19. Some clones are missing from TCRdb's copy, which holds only in-frame ones; the method was immunoSEQ multiplex PCR. Of a few hundred thousand clones in the sample, approximately 78% are singletons; the top ten hold approximately 5%. Material: PBMCs or T cells enriched from blood (not recorded which). All receptors derive from a man in his forties who had been exposed to COVID-19. Both conserved end residues are part of each CDR3. The D gene is left open where the match is weak. Size values are once, few and many counts, or a class for expanded clones, and some rows have none.

NA	TRBV20-1	NA	TRBJ2-4	TGCAGTGCTAGGGCTAGTGCCATTCAGTACTTC	CSARASAIQYF
TRBD1	TRBV25-1	few	TRBJ1-4	TGTGCCAGCCGACAGGGGGCGAGTGAAAAACTGTTTTTT	CASRQGASEKLFF
NA	TRBV4-2	NA	TRBJ1-1	TGTGCCAGCAGCCAAGATTCGCGGACTGAAGCTTTCTTT	CASSQDSRTEAFF
NA	TRBV15	once	TRBJ2-5	TGTGCCACCACCCCGCTCGACTGGCTCTCCGAGACCCAGTACTTC	CATTPLDWLSETQYF
NA	TRBV5-1	NA	TRBJ1-4	TGCGCCAGCAGCGATCAGACAACTAATGAAAAACTGTTTTTT	CASSDQTTNEKLFF
NA	TRBV2	few	TRBJ2-7	TGTGCCAGCAGTGCCTCGAGGCAGGGGAGGGATGGGCAGTACTTC	CASSASRQGRDGQYF
TRBD2	TRBV6-5	NA	TRBJ2-5	TGTGCCAGCACCATAGCGGGAGGTAACATGGAGACCCAGTACTTC	CASTIAGGNMETQYF
NA	TRBV5-4	NA	TRBJ2-1	TGTGCCAGCAGCTTGGGGGAGGCCAATGAGCAGTTCTTC	CASSLGEANEQFF
NA	TRBV10-2	NA	TRBJ2-1	TGCGCCAGCAGAGAAACAGGTAACCCCTACAATGAGCAGTTCTTC	CASRETGNPYNEQFF
NA	TRBV2	NA	TRBJ1-4	TGTGCCAGCAGAGTCCAACAGGGCGCGCGCCGTGAAAAACTGTTTTTT	CASRVQQGARREKLFF
NA	TRBV24-1	NA	TRBJ2-2	TGTGCCACCAGCCGAGCCGGGACTTTGAACACCGGGGAGCTGTTTTTT	CATSRAGTLNTGELFF
NA	TRBV18	once	TRBJ2-5	TGTGCCAGCTCACGATCGAGGGAAGAGACCCAGTACTTC	CASSRSREETQYF
TRBD2	TRBV15	NA	TRBJ2-1	TGTGCCACCAGCAGAGATCGGGAGGGTTTCTATAATGAGCAGTTCTTC	CATSRDREGFYNEQFF
NA	TRBV19	NA	TRBJ1-3	TGTGCCAGTATCCCCGGGTACGAGACTGGAAACACCATATATTTT	CASIPGYETGNTIYF
NA	TRBV12-3/TRBV12-4	once	TRBJ2-1	TGTGCCAGCAGTTTGTCCAGTAGCAAGCAGCAGTTCTTC	CASSLSSSKQQFF
NA	TRBV14	NA	TRBJ2-1	TGTGCCAGCAGCCGGACAGCCGGCTACAATGAGCAGTTCTTC	CASSRTAGYNEQFF
NA	TRBV12-3/TRBV12-4	NA	TRBJ2-7	TGTGCCAGCAGTTTGTTCATCTACGAGCAGTACTTC	CASSLFIYEQYF
NA	TRBV6-1	NA	TRBJ2-7	TGTGCCAGCAGAAGACAATTAAGCTCCTACGAGCAGTACTTC	CASRRQLSSYEQYF
NA	TRBV12-5	NA	TRBJ1-1	TGTGCTAGTGGTTTCGGGGACTTTGAAGCTTTCTTT	CASGFGDFEAFF
NA	TRBV27	NA	TRBJ1-3	TGTGCCAGCAGTTATAACGGTGGAGAAAACACCATATATTTT	CASSYNGGENTIYF
NA	TRBV7-8	once	TRBJ1-4	TGTGCCAGCAGCTTACAGGGTATCGGAGAAAAACTGTTTTTT	CASSLQGIGEKLFF
NA	TRBV5-1	NA	TRBJ1-1	TGCGCCAGCAGGATTTCGCCAGGGATGAACACTGAAGCTTTCTTT	CASRISPGMNTEAFF
NA	TRBV24-1	many	TRBJ1-4	TGTGCCACCAGTGATCCAGGACTCTCTAATGAAAAACTGTTTTTT	CATSDPGLSNEKLFF
NA	TRBV3-1/TRBV3-2	NA	TRBJ1-2	TGTGCCAGCAGCCAATCTGGGCATGGCTACACCTTC	CASSQSGHGYTF
NA	TRBV14	NA	TRBJ2-2	TGTGCCAGCAGCCAACGAGTCACCGGGGAGCTGTTTTTT	CASSQRVTGELFF
TRBD1	TRBV19	few	TRBJ1-2	TGTGCCAGTAGTATACTATCAGGGGGGCCGAACTATGGCTACACCTTC	CASSILSGGPNYGYTF
NA	TRBV7-7	NA	TRBJ2-1	TGTGCTAGCAGCCTAAAACCCGCCTTGGAGCAGTTCTTC	CASSLKPALEQFF
TRBD1	TRBV2	few	TRBJ1-5	TGTGCCACCCAGGGGGCTTATAATCAGCCCCAGCATTTT	CATQGAYNQPQHF
NA	TRBV12-3/TRBV12-4	many	TRBJ1-2	TGTGCCAGCAGTTTATCAGATAACTATGGCTACACCTTC	CASSLSDNYGYTF
NA	TRBV9	NA	TRBJ1-6	TGTGCCAGCAGGGAAGGGAGTAATTCACCCCTCCACTTT	CASREGSNSPLHF
NA	TRBV9	NA	TRBJ2-7	TGTGCCAGCAATTGGGACGGGAGCTCCTACGAGCAGTACTTC	CASNWDGSSYEQYF
NA	TRBV21-1	NA	TRBJ2-1	TGTGCCAGCAGCAACTCCACTAGCGGGGGCAGGAGCTCCTACAATGAGCAGTTCTTC	CASSNSTSGGRSSYNEQFF
TRBD1	TRBV12-3/TRBV12-4	NA	TRBJ2-7	TGTGCCAGCAGGAGGGACAGAACCTACGAGCAGTACTTC	CASRRDRTYEQYF
NA	TRBV6-5	NA	TRBJ1-5	TGTGCCAGCAGTACCCGGGACACACATCCCCAGCATTTT	CASSTRDTHPQHF
TRBD2	TRBV7-3	NA	TRBJ2-7	TGTGCCAGCAGCTTATTTACTAGCGGGAGGGACGAGCAGTACTTC	CASSLFTSGRDEQYF
NA	TRBV6-5	NA	TRBJ2-1	TGTGCCAGCACCCCCCCGGGTGACAGAGAGCAGTTCTTC	CASTPPGDREQFF
NA	TRBV27	NA	TRBJ1-5	TGTGCCAGCAGTTTAATGGGCAGGTTCAATCAGCCCCAGCATTTT	CASSLMGRFNQPQHF
NA	TRBV7-6	NA	TRBJ2-7	TGTGCCAGCAGCTTAGCCCAGCGGGCCTACGAGCAGTACTTC	CASSLAQRAYEQYF
NA	TRBV15	NA	TRBJ2-6	TGTGCCACCAAGCGGGCAGGCTCTGGGGCCAACGTCCTGACTTTC	CATKRAGSGANVLTF
NA	TRBV13	NA	TRBJ1-1	TGTGCCAGCAGCTTAAATCGGGGAACTGAAGCTTTCTTT	CASSLNRGTEAFF
TRBD1	TRBV28	NA	TRBJ1-6	TGTGCCAGCAGTTTAACCCTGGTGGAGGGGGCTCGGTCACCCCTCCACTTT	CASSLTLVEGARSPLHF
NA	TRBV3-1/TRBV3-2	few	TRBJ1-2	TGTGCCAGCAGCTCGGCGTCGGGGGGCTACTATGGCTACACCTTC	CASSSASGGYYGYTF
NA	TRBV27	NA	TRBJ1-2	TGTGCCAGCAGTTTATCTGGCGGCTATGGCTACACCTTC	CASSLSGGYGYTF
TRBD2	TRBV11-3	NA	TRBJ2-1	TGTGCCAGCAGTTGGGGGGGTTTTGGGAATGAGCAGTTCTTC	CASSWGGFGNEQFF
TRBD2	TRBV7-8	NA	TRBJ2-7	TGTGCCAGCAGCTTAGCGGGAGGGCCATACGAGCAGTACTTC	CASSLAGGPYEQYF
NA	TRBV12-3/TRBV12-4	NA	TRBJ2-3	TGTGCCAGCAGTTTGCACAACACAGATACGCAGTATTTT	CASSLHNTDTQYF
NA	TRBV27	NA	TRBJ2-1	TGTGCCAGCAGTTCAGCGACTTACAATGAGCAGTTCTTC	CASSSATYNEQFF
NA	TRBV30	once	TRBJ2-5	TGTGCCTGGAGTGGGCCCGTACAAGAGACCCAGTACTTC	CAWSGPVQETQYF
TRBD2	TRBV30	few	TRBJ2-7	TGTGCCTGGAGTTCTGGCGGGAGTCTCTACGAGCAGTACTTC	CAWSSGGSLYEQYF
TRBD1	TRBV6-6	NA	TRBJ1-2	TGTGCCAGCAGTTACATAGGGGGCGCTAACTATGGCTACACCTTC	CASSYIGGANYGYTF
NA	TRBV11-3	NA	TRBJ2-2	TGTGCCAGCAGCTCGCCCCCACAGGACGCCGGGGAGCTGTTTTTT	CASSSPPQDAGELFF